This TCR beta chain was identified in a study of CD8+ T cells in alopecia areata (dated by TCRdb to 2017 to 2018). In terms of the full investigation: Treated patients were enrolled in an open-label pilot trial of oral tofacitinib, 5 to 10 mg twice daily, for moderate-to-severe alopecia areata. immunoSEQ multiplex PCR using 35 Vbeta forward primers and 13 Jbeta reverse primers was used to amplify TCRbeta CDR3 regions. RNA was extracted with the PAXgene miRNA kit for fixed scalp, the miRNeasy kit for PBMCs, and the RNeasy kit for mouse skin. Patients on tofacitinib were biopsied at baseline and after 4 and 24 weeks of treatment, and several of the patients also had a later scalp biopsy. On the human side, TCRbeta sequencing was run on scalp tissue and on sorted CD4+ and CD8+ peripheral blood T cells from healthy controls and from alopecia areata patients with either patchy or totalis/universalis disease. Clonality in the scalp was compared among normal scalp (n=4), patchy alopecia areata scalp (n=8), and alopecia totalis/universalis scalp (n=8). Disease severity in treated patients was measured with the SALT score, which quantifies the percentage of affected scalp surface area. Patients received tofacitinib for 6 to 18 months and were then followed off drug for 6 months to check for delayed response and recurrence. The study used high-throughput TCRbeta sequencing to examine T cell clonal expansion in alopecia areata, in both the C3H/HeJ mouse model and human patients. General conclusions and limits of the study: The treated cohort was small, with a single nonresponder, so links between baseline CD8+ expansion and response need larger studies. With tofacitinib, both scalp clonality and the number of expanded CD8+ clones among the top 100 scalp clones went down significantly. Unlike mouse skin, which is dominated by gammadelta T cells, normal human skin has resident alphabeta T cells that are also sequenced, and this complicates analysis of the scalp TCR repertoire. TCR sequences shared between patients were less clear than in mice, possibly partly because of HLA diversity in the patient population. Compared with normal scalp, lesional scalp had higher clonality and more expanded CD8+ clones, particularly in alopecia totalis/universalis, a pattern that suggests antigenic drive. During tofacitinib treatment, many expanded lesional clones stuck around in both scalp and blood, and this persistence may partly explain why relapse happens after treatment is stopped.

The label giving this sample's treatment or condition can be read as: oral pan-JAK inhibitor, 5-10 mg twice daily. Lesional scalp punch biopsies and peripheral blood were obtained from alopecia areata patients. PBMCs were separated by density centrifugation and stained for CD3, CD4 and CD8, after which CD4+ and CD8+ T cells were sorted on a FACSAria. Note on this clone: It has no known antigen specificity. Within one base of it there is no much larger clone, and no base qualities were kept.

Library construction relied on the immunoSEQ multiplex PCR assay. For TCR sequencing, RNA was extracted from every sample and reverse transcribed into cDNA to serve as template. First-strand cDNA was synthesized with SuperScript III using a 2:1 mix of oligo-dT and random hexamers. A synthetic immune receptor repertoire was used to measure amplification bias, and any remaining bias was corrected computationally. The paper's processing steps were these. Raw reads were preprocessed to remove errors, and CDR3 was defined by IMGT conventions from the conserved cysteine to phenylalanine. To get clonality, Shannon entropy was normalized by log2 of the number of productive unique TCRs and the result was subtracted from 1. Whether scalp clones were CD4 or CD8 was inferred by matching scalp TCRbeta sequences against CD4 and CD8 repertoires sorted from blood. As stored in TCRdb, this immuneACCESS dataset retains in-frame rearrangements with V and J assigned. A fraction of the clones does not appear; measured against another copy, unresolved V genes explain less than half of the discrepancy, and the remainder lacks a known reason. V and J calls and clone size come straight from that table; D and trimming were deduced from the DNA. The sample table lists more than 100,000 clones, 70% to 90% of them with a count of one. Together, the top ten hold roughly 11% of the sample.

The germline V gene (reference sequence) gives CDR1 as LNHNV and CDR2 as YYDKDF. The CDR3 numbers 14 residues from cysteine through phenylalanine. Just CDR3 DNA is preserved here, 42 bases in frame from base 1. V is shortened by 1 base, J by 0 bases, and the region joining them spans 6 bases. This TCR was sampled from a human donor with alopecia areata. The sequencing used CD8+ T cells sorted from blood, collected around week 34, from a patient treated with tofacitinib. Here the chain combines TRBV15 and TRBJ1-1; the D gene lacks a confident call. The nucleotides read TGTGCCACCAGCAGAGCCGATCTGAACACTGAAGCTTTCTTT. It translates to CATSRADLNTEAFF.